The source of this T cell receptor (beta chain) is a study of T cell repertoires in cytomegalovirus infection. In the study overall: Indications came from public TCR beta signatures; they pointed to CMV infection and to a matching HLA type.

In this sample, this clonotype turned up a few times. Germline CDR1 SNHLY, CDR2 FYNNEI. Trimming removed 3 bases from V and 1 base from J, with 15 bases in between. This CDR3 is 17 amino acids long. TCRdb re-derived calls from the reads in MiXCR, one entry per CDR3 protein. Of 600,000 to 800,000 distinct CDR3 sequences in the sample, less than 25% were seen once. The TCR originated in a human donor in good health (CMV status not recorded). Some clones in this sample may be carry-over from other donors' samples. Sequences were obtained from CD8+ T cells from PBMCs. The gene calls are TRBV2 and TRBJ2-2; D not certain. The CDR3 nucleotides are TGTGCCAGCAGTGATCCCTTACGGCATCTGAACACCGGGGAGCTGTTTTTT. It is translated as CASSDPLRHLNTGELFF.